The 28 T cell receptor beta chains below all came from one sample that was sequenced in a study of T cell therapy after organ transplantation. Time point given: 4-8 weeks after completion of therapy. The assay was immunoSEQ multiplex PCR, and TCRdb's table has in-frame clones only and misses some. The sample carries approximately 1,100 clones, roughly 70% recorded once. Their recognized antigens are unknown. The sample consisted of CD8+ T cells from blood, taken after autologous CMV-specific T cell therapy. The receptor set was obtained from a human patient who had received a solid organ transplant and had CMV disease. Some T cells may arise from the graft donor.

The chain joins TRBV5-6 to TRBJ2-3; TRBD1 is a possible D gene (5 bases). CDR3 length equals 15 residues. V was pared by 1 base and J by 1 base, with 10 bases between. CDR1 is SGHDT, CDR2 YYEEEE, per germline. CDR3 DNA: TGTGCCAGCAGCTTGAATGGGGCGGGCACAGATACGCAGTATTTT. Residues: CASSLNGAGTDTQYF.

This chain connects TRBV7-9 to TRBJ2-3, with D unresolved. The germline V and J ends were trimmed by 1 base and 0 bases, with 5 bases remaining between them. The CDR3 has 14 amino acids. Germline values: CDR1 SEHNR, CDR2 FQNEAQ (reference sequence). Written as DNA, the CDR3 is TGTGCCAGCAGCTTAGTGGTGAGCACAGATACGCAGTATTTT. This gives the protein CASSLVVSTDTQYF.

The table lists this clone with a few counts. The genes are TRBV5-4 and TRBJ2-2; TRBD2 agrees at 8 bases. CDR3 length: 15 amino acids. The germline CDR1 and CDR2 sequences are SGHNT and YYREEE (reference sequence). V gave up 3 bases and J gave up 4 bases; unmatched junction bases: 5. The CDR3 reads CASSWTSPSTGELFF. The CDR3 nucleotides are TGTGCCAGCAGCTGGACTAGCCCTTCCACCGGGGAGCTGTTTTTT.

The chain carries TRBV6-1 and TRBJ2-7; TRBD1 agrees at 7 bases. Germline loops: CDR1 MNHNS, CDR2 SASEGT. V was clipped by 7 bases and J by 2 bases; unmatched bases: 5. There are 13 residues in the CDR3. DNA of the CDR3: TGTGCCAGCACAACAGGGGAAGCCTACGAGCAGTACTTC. The encoded protein is CASTTGEAYEQYF.

Comments on this clone: Mismatch with germline at one junction end may stem from a read error. The V gene is TRBV7-3, the J gene TRBJ1-5; the D is unclear. The length of the CDR3 is 15 residues. Germline V gives CDR1 SGHTA, CDR2 FQGTGA. The CDR3 here is CASSLKEGKQSAPAF. The CDR3 nucleotides are TGTGCCAGCAGCTTAAAGGAAGGGAAGCAATCAGCCCCAGCATTT.

The chain is built from TRBV5-1 and TRBJ1-4; 8 nucleotides match TRBD1. Germline V gene data show CDR1 as SGHRS and CDR2 as YFSETQ. This CDR3 is 14 amino acids long. The junction had 7 bases not matched to a gene; V was cut back by 4 bases and J by 8 bases. CDR3 in amino acids: CASSAGGLGEKLFF. CDR3 coding DNA: TGCGCCAGCAGCGCAGGGGGCTTGGGGGAAAAACTGTTTTTT. Full variable domain (remainder filled in from reference TRBV5-1 and TRBJ1-4): KAGVTQTPRYLIKTRGQQVTLSCSPISGHRSVSWYQQTPGQGLQFLFEYFSETQRNKGNFPGRFSGRQFSNSRSEMNVSTLELGDSALYLCASSAGGLGEKLFFGSGTQLSVL.

The J gene is TRBJ2-5, the V gene TRBV27, with 7 bases matching TRBD1. The CDR3 is 14 residues long. After removal of 3 bases from V and 5 bases from J, the junction contained 6 bases not matched to a gene. Per the germline V gene, CDR1 is MNHEY and CDR2 is SMNVEV (reference sequence). CDR3 region: CASSLYRGVETQYF. CDR3 nucleotides: TGTGCCAGCAGTTTGTACAGGGGCGTGGAGACCCAGTACTTC.

This clone qualifies as large (0.1 to 1%). V usage is TRBV19 and J usage is TRBJ1-2; no firm D call. V shed 9 bases and J shed 6 bases, with 11 bases lying between them. This CDR3 is 11 amino acids long. Germline loops: CDR1 LNHDA, CDR2 SQIVND (reference sequence). The CDR3 spells CASATSHGYTF. The CDR3 region has the DNA TGTGCCAGCGCGACTTCGCATGGCTACACCTTC.

V gene TRBV4-3 combines with J gene TRBJ2-1, with no clear D. The germline V and J ends were trimmed by 0 bases and 11 bases, with 11 bases remaining between them. The CDR3 runs 13 residues. CDR1 and CDR2 (germline): LGHNA, YSLEER. The CDR3 nucleotides are TGCGCCAGCAGCCAAGATCCGGCACAACAGCAGTTCTTC. Protein sequence: CASSQDPAQQQFF.

The chain combines TRBV7-2 with TRBJ2-3; D gene uncertain. This CDR3 spans 13 amino acids. V was shortened by 1 base and J by 3 bases, with 5 bases between the two germline ends. Germline V gene lookup returns CDR1 SGHTA and CDR2 FQGNSA. The CDR3 loop reads CASSLVTTDTQYF. The DNA of the CDR3 is TGTGCCAGCAGCTTAGTGACAACAGATACGCAGTATTTT.

This chain connects TRBV4-3 to TRBJ2-7; D not resolved. CDR3 length: 15 amino acids. CDR1 is LGHNA, CDR2 YSLEER, per germline. Trimming left V 0 bases short and J 0 bases short, with 9 bases between. CDR3: CASSQDRTSSYEQYF. The CDR3 DNA reads TGCGCCAGCAGCCAAGACCGGACCTCCTCCTACGAGCAGTACTTC.

The V call is TRBV9, the J call TRBJ1-3, with TRBD1 matching 9 bases. Trimming cost V 3 bases and J 6 bases; bases outside gene matches: 4. The CDR3 has 14 residues. CDR1 SGDLS and CDR2 YYNGEE come from the germline V gene. The CDR3 region has the DNA TGTGCCAGCAGCGACGGGACAGGGAAAAACACCATATATTTT. Protein sequence: CASSDGTGKNTIYF. Filled out from reference TRBV9 and TRBJ1-3, the complete variable domain reads DSGVTQTPKHLITATGQRVTLRCSPRSGDLSVYWYQQSLDQGLQFLIQYYNGEERAKGNILERFSAQQFPDLHSELNLSSLELGDSALYFCASSDGTGKNTIYFGEGSWLTVV.

V gene TRBV7-9 combines with J gene TRBJ2-7, with 7 bases lining up with TRBD1. V gave up 4 bases and J gave up 2 bases; unmatched junction bases: 8. This CDR3 comprises 15 residues. The germline gives CDR1 SEHNR, CDR2 FQNEAQ (reference sequence). CDR3 amino acids: CASSSLDRSPYEQYF. The CDR3 nucleotides are TGTGCCAGCAGCTCATTGGACAGGAGCCCCTACGAGCAGTACTTC.

This chain uses TRBV13 with TRBJ2-2; 7 bases align to TRBD1. The CDR3 is 17 amino acids. Looked up from germline, CDR1 is PRHDT and CDR2 is FYEKMQ (reference sequence). V was pared by 5 bases and J by 6 bases, with 15 bases of the junction left unmatched. CDR3: CASSPNRGDLPAGELFF. CDR3 sequence (DNA): TGTGCCAGCAGCCCTAACAGGGGAGATCTCCCTGCCGGGGAGCTGTTTTTT. Looking up the rest from reference TRBV13 and TRBJ2-2 gives the full variable domain: AAGVIQSPRHLIKEKRETATLKCYPIPRHDTVYWYQQGPGQDPQFLISFYEKMQSDKGSIPDRFSAQQFSDYHSELNMSSLELGDSALYFCASSPNRGDLPAGELFFGEGSRLTVL.

Notes on this clone: Mismatch with germline at one junction end may stem from a read error. The chain combines TRBV6-5 with TRBJ2-7, with D unclear. The CDR3 extends over 14 amino acids. Germline values: CDR1 MNHEY, CDR2 SVGAGI. CDR3 coding DNA: TGTGCCATCAGTGAGTTCCCGCTCTCCTACGAGCAGTACTTC. Its translation is CAISEFPLSYEQYF.

This chain uses TRBV10-3 with TRBJ2-7, with D perhaps being TRBD1 or TRBD2 (6 bases each). Germline lookup yields CDR1 ENHRY and CDR2 SYGVKD. Trimming took 4 bases from V and 5 from J, leaving 15 bases between them. The CDR3 loop spans 14 amino acids. The CDR3 bases are TGTGCCATCAGTGGTGGGGGGCGCGACGACGAGCAGTACTTC. It specifies CAISGGGRDDEQYF.

V gene TRBV7-7 combines with J gene TRBJ2-5; maybe TRBD2 (6 bases). Trimming took off 1 base at V and 3 bases at J, with 15 bases between the two ends. Germline CDR1 is SSHAT and CDR2 is FNYEAQ (reference sequence). CDR3 length equals 16 residues. The CDR3 loop is CASSLGAGLSEETQYF. The DNA of the CDR3 is TGTGCCAGCAGCTTAGGGGCGGGATTAAGTGAAGAGACCCAGTACTTC.

This clone appeared a single time. The chain recombines TRBV29-1 with TRBJ2-7, with 8 bases lining up with TRBD2. The CDR3 is made up of 16 amino acids. V shed 2 bases and J 0 bases; nucleotides not matched to a gene: 9. Germline V lookup: CDR1 SQVTM, CDR2 ANQGSEA. This CDR3 reads CSVEYWREDSSYEQYF. CDR3 bases: TGCAGCGTTGAATATTGGCGGGAGGATAGCTCCTACGAGCAGTACTTC.

The CDR3 is CASSPPTVFGELFF. For the CDR3, the DNA is TGTGCCAGTAGTCCACCGACAGTTTTCGGGGAGCTGTTTTTT. The genes are TRBV19 and TRBJ2-2; a possible D gene is TRBD1 (5 bases). The germline V gene has CDR1 LNHDA and CDR2 SQIVND (reference sequence). V was pared by 5 bases and J by 7 bases, with 14 bases between. The CDR3 has 14 amino acids.

The chain links TRBV5-3 to TRBJ2-2; D is undetermined. TRBV5-3 is treated as an ORF (open reading frame) with a function not yet certain. Trimming stripped 8 bases from V and 0 bases from J, with 8 bases between. This CDR3 has 13 amino acids. CDR3 sequence (DNA): TGTGCCAGTTTGGAACCGAACACCGGGGAGCTGTTTTTT. Amino acids: CASLEPNTGELFF.

The rearrangement links TRBV5-5 to TRBJ2-1; D gene unclear. Deletions cut 6 bases from V and 0 bases from J, with 13 bases between. The germline gives CDR1 SGHKS, CDR2 YYEKEE (reference sequence). This CDR3 comprises 15 residues. The CDR3 DNA reads TGTGCCAGCACCTCGAGGACGGACTCCTACAATGAGCAGTTCTTC. Translating it yields CASTSRTDSYNEQFF.

The V and J genes are TRBV11-2 and TRBJ2-7; D is uncertain. Trimming took 8 bases from V and 0 from J, leaving 20 bases between them. Germline CDR1 reads SGHAT; CDR2 reads FQNNGV. This CDR3 region has 16 residues. Written as DNA, the CDR3 is TGTGCCAGCCTCCCCCTTTGGAGTCAGTACTCCTACGAGCAGTACTTC. Encoded protein: CASLPLWSQYSYEQYF.

The chain has TRBV7-9 and TRBJ2-1, with 11 bases identical to TRBD2. The J segment lost 7 bases and the V segment lost 5 bases, leaving 10 bases of the junction unmatched. The V gene's germline CDR1 is SEHNR and CDR2 FQNEAQ (reference sequence). The CDR3 spans 16 residues. CDR3 DNA sequence: TGTGCCAGCAGCCCCAGGCTAGCGGGAGGACTGAATGAGCAGTTCTTC. It translates to CASSPRLAGGLNEQFF.

This clone is large. The rearrangement uses TRBV5-4 and TRBJ2-2; no clear D. Trimming removed 10 bases from V and 3 bases from J, with 10 bases in between. Germline-derived CDR1 and CDR2 are SGHNT and YYREEE (reference sequence). CDR3 size: 12 residues. CDR3 DNA sequence: TGTGCCTCTCCAGGAGACACCGGGGAGCTGTTTTTT. Protein sequence: CASPGDTGELFF.

The gene calls are TRBV29-1 and TRBJ2-7, with 9 nucleotides matching TRBD1. V lost 3 bases, J lost 3 bases, and 9 bases stayed unmatched. The CDR3 runs 15 residues. Germline assignment: CDR1 SQVTM and CDR2 ANQGSEA. The CDR3 nucleotides read TGCAGCGTTGAGGGCTCCGGGACAGGGATCTACGAGCAGTACTTC. This gives the protein CSVEGSGTGIYEQYF.

The chain joins TRBV13 to TRBJ2-1, with 10 bases lining up with TRBD2. The CDR3 covers 15 residues. The junction had 5 bases not matched to a gene; V was cut back by 5 bases and J by 4 bases. Per the germline V gene, CDR1 is PRHDT and CDR2 is FYEKMQ (reference sequence). CDR3 bases: TGTGCCAGCAGCCTCGGGACTAGCGAATACAATGAGCAGTTCTTC. Translation: CASSLGTSEYNEQFF.

The chain combines TRBV5-4 with TRBJ2-2; D unclear. This CDR3 has 15 residues. Between the trimmed V and J ends, which lost 5 bases and 6 bases, there was a span of 17 bases. Germline loops: CDR1 SGHNT, CDR2 YYREEE (reference sequence). The CDR3 protein is CASSPPVPRAGELFF. The CDR3 DNA reads as TGTGCCAGCAGTCCTCCGGTCCCCCGGGCCGGGGAGCTGTTTTTT.

The chain is built from TRBV5-2 and TRBJ2-7; TRBD1, as called in the table, went unchecked against the DNA. TRBV5-2 is termed a pseudogene. This CDR3 spans 15 amino acids. The DNA for the CDR3 is TGTGCCAGCAGCTTTCCGGGACAGGGCTCTCACGAGCAGTACTTC. Translating gives CASSFPGQGSHEQYF.